The next 23 T cell receptor beta chains were all read from a single sample in a study of PD-1 blockade in classical Hodgkin lymphoma. Relapses following autologous stem cell transplantation were seen in all patients, with brentuximab vedotin exposure varying. The data were produced by immunoSEQ multiplex PCR, yet TCRdb's version contains in-frame clones alone and is incomplete. The top ten hold about 22% of the sample, which has 41,000 or so clones, roughly 70% seen once. This specimen was peripheral blood mononuclear cells (PBMCs), taken at baseline. The source is a human donor with classical Hodgkin lymphoma.

The chain joins TRBV30 to TRBJ1-2; unclear D gene. Germline CDR1 GTSNPN, CDR2 SVGIG (reference sequence). The CDR3 is made up of 16 amino acids. V shed 0 bases and J shed 0 bases, with 14 bases lying between them. DNA of the CDR3: TGTGCCTGGAGTGTACCGTCTATAGTAGCTAACTATGGCTACACCTTC. It is translated as CAWSVPSIVANYGYTF.

The chain joins TRBV7-3 to TRBJ2-5; tentative D call: TRBD1 (5 bases). There are 15 residues in the CDR3. Germline values: CDR1 SGHTA, CDR2 FQGTGA. Trimming took off 2 bases at V and 1 base at J, with 11 bases between the two ends. The DNA of the CDR3 is TGTGCCAGCAGCTTACGCGGCAGGGTCCAAGAGACCCAGTACTTC. Residues: CASSLRGRVQETQYF.

The J gene is TRBJ2-3, the V gene TRBV7-2, with D maybe TRBD1 (5 bases). This CDR3 has 15 amino acids. Between the trimmed V and J ends, which lost 2 bases and 9 bases, there was a span of 18 bases. Germline V gene lookup returns CDR1 SGHTA and CDR2 FQGNSA. CDR3 region: CASSLSGAPSTTQYF. In DNA form, the CDR3 reads TGTGCCAGCAGCTTAAGTGGGGCCCCTTCGACCACGCAGTATTTT.

The rearrangement uses TRBV7-2 and TRBJ2-7, with a tentative D call TRBD2 (5 bases). Germline CDR1 and CDR2: SGHTA and FQGNSA. V was clipped by 1 base and J by 2 bases, with 12 bases between them. CDR3 length: 15 amino acids. The CDR3 here is CASSLGTQDTYEQYF. CDR3 coding DNA: TGTGCCAGCAGCTTAGGGACTCAAGACACCTACGAGCAGTACTTC.

The rearrangement joins TRBV7-2 to TRBJ2-2, with TRBD1 identical over 8 bases. The germline CDR1 and CDR2 sequences are SGHTA and FQGNSA. The CDR3 has 14 amino acids. The V segment lost 6 bases and the J segment 3 bases; nucleotides outside the gene matches: 3. This chain's CDR3 is CASRPTGDTGELFF. Here the CDR3 DNA reads TGTGCCAGCAGACCGACAGGGGACACCGGGGAGCTGTTTTTT.

The chain combines TRBV19 with TRBJ1-1; a weak D match, TRBD1 (6 bases). The V gene lost 7 bases and the J gene lost 11 bases, with 14 bases spanning the gap. From germline, CDR1 is LNHDA and CDR2 SQIVND (reference sequence). The CDR3 totals 11 residues. CDR3 sequence reads: CASTTRGWAFF. The CDR3 DNA sequence: TGTGCCAGTACCACGAGGGGGTGGGCTTTCTTT.

V and J are TRBV6-5 and TRBJ2-1, with TRBD2 matching over 10 bases. There are 15 residues in the CDR3. The V segment lost 6 bases and the J segment 7 bases; nucleotides outside the gene matches: 9. Germline values: CDR1 MNHEY, CDR2 SVGAGI. CDR3 amino acids: CASRTDMTSGNEQFF. The CDR3 bases are TGTGCCAGCAGAACCGACATGACTAGCGGGAATGAGCAGTTCTTC.

This rearrangement joins TRBV7-9 to TRBJ1-5; 7 nucleotides align to TRBD1. The CDR3 has 14 residues. The germline CDR1 and CDR2 sequences are SEHNR and FQNEAQ (reference sequence). V dropped 5 bases and J dropped 4; count of bases not matched to a gene: 5. CDR3 sequence (DNA): TGTGCCAGCAGCCCCGGACAGGTTAATCAGCCCCAGCATTTT. It specifies CASSPGQVNQPQHF.

The chain links TRBV28 to TRBJ2-1, with D uncertain. The germline V and J ends were trimmed by 1 base and 7 bases, with 8 bases remaining between them. The CDR3 is 13 residues long. Looked up from germline, CDR1 is MDHEN and CDR2 is SYDVKM. This chain's CDR3 is CASSLFGFNEQFF. The CDR3 bases are TGTGCCAGCAGTTTATTTGGATTTAATGAGCAGTTCTTC.

The chain uses TRBV19 and TRBJ1-5, with D possibly TRBD1 on 5 matching bases. V lost 3 bases, J lost 7 bases, and 16 bases lay in between. Germline CDR1 reads LNHDA; CDR2 reads SQIVND (reference sequence). The CDR3 is 15 residues long. The CDR3 loop reads CASSMREGGGQPQHF. CDR3 DNA: TGTGCCAGTAGTATGCGAGAGGGTGGGGGACAGCCCCAGCATTTT.

This clone was recorded once. One end of the junction does not line up with germline, which may come from a read error. This rearrangement joins TRBV6-5 to TRBJ1-1, with D maybe TRBD1 (6 bases). In germline, CDR1 is MNHEY, CDR2 SVGAGI. CDR3 length equals 12 residues. The CDR3 loop reads CASSRGDTEVFF. CDR3 DNA: TGTGCCAGCAGCCGGGGGGACACTGAAGTTTTCTTT.

V usage is TRBV30 and J usage is TRBJ1-2; TRBD1 might be the D (6 bases). The CDR3 has 14 residues. Per the germline V gene, CDR1 is GTSNPN and CDR2 is SVGIG (reference sequence). Trimming removed 3 bases from V and 2 bases from J, with 13 bases in between. The DNA of the CDR3 is TGTGCCTGGAGGGCCACAGGGCGCAACTATGGCTACACCTTC. Translated, it gives CAWRATGRNYGYTF.

This chain joins TRBV6-1 and TRBJ1-1; no reliable D call. The CDR3 runs 12 residues. CDR1 MNHNS and CDR2 SASEGT come from the germline V gene. The ends were cut back, 4 bases at V and 6 bases at J, with 9 bases in the middle. The CDR3 protein is CASSVWGSEAFF. The CDR3 coding sequence is TGTGCCAGCAGTGTTTGGGGTTCTGAAGCTTTCTTT.

This chain connects TRBV9 to TRBJ2-1; TRBD1 is a possible D gene (6 bases). The CDR3 extends over 14 amino acids. Germline V gives CDR1 SGDLS, CDR2 YYNGEE. Trimming took 3 bases from V and 8 from J, leaving 15 bases between them. CDR3 protein: CASSEGTNRDEQFF. DNA of the CDR3: TGTGCCAGCAGCGAGGGGACAAATCGAGATGAGCAGTTCTTC.

This clone was seen once. The chain joins TRBV12-5 to TRBJ1-1; D uncertain. This CDR3 has 12 amino acids. V lost 7 bases, J lost 3 bases, and 9 bases lay in between. Germline CDR1 reads LGHNT; CDR2 reads FRNRAP. The CDR3 DNA sequence: TGTGCTAGTGTCGGGGATGACACTGAAGCTTTCTTT. It encodes CASVGDDTEAFF. Variable domain in full (rest from reference TRBV12-5 and TRBJ1-1): DARVTQTPRHKVTEMGQEVTMRCQPILGHNTVFWYRQTMMQGLELLAYFRNRAPLDDSGMPKDRFSAEMPDATLATLKIQPSEPRDSAVYFCASVGDDTEAFFGQGTRLTVV.

This chain connects TRBV4-2 to TRBJ2-2, with TRBD2 identical over 13 bases. This CDR3 has 20 amino acids. The V gene end was trimmed by 0 bases and the J gene end by 6 bases; junction bases not matched to a gene: 13. The germline CDR1 and CDR2 sequences are LGHNA and YNFKEQ. Written as DNA, the CDR3 is TGTGCCAGCAGCCAAGATCCTGGGACAGGACTAGCGGGAGTCCCCGGGGAGCTGTTTTTT. Translation: CASSQDPGTGLAGVPGELFF.

The gene calls are TRBV7-6 and TRBJ1-5; no definite D call. Germline values: CDR1 SGHVS, CDR2 FNYEAQ. Trimming removed 5 bases from V and 0 bases from J, with 8 bases in between. The CDR3 sequence is 14 residues long. CDR3 sequence (DNA): TGTGCCAGCAGCCCGAGGGTTAGCAATCAGCCCCAGCATTTT. Protein sequence: CASSPRVSNQPQHF.

In its sample, this clone was seen a few times. The chain joins TRBV4-1 to TRBJ2-7; 11 nucleotides match TRBD2. Unmatched junction bases numbered 13, after V lost 2 bases and J lost 4 bases. From germline, CDR1 is MGHRA and CDR2 YSYEKL. The CDR3 consists of 18 residues. CDR3 in DNA: TGCGCCAGCAGCCAACCTACGACCTGGGGACTAGCGGCTTACGAGCAGTACTTC. It specifies CASSQPTTWGLAAYEQYF.

This chain uses TRBV7-9 with TRBJ1-4; D unclear. CDR3 length: 15 amino acids. Per germline, CDR1 SEHNR and CDR2 FQNEAQ (reference sequence). V was clipped by 5 bases and J by 0 bases, with 10 bases between them. The CDR3 spells CASSIYITTNEKLFF. CDR3 DNA sequence: TGTGCCAGCAGCATTTACATTACAACTAATGAAAAACTGTTTTTT.

The genes are TRBV6-5 and TRBJ1-5; perhaps TRBD1 as D (5 bases). V was clipped by 5 bases and J by 10 bases, with 18 bases between them. CDR1 is MNHEY, CDR2 SVGAGI, per germline. This CDR3 contains 14 residues. CDR3 in amino acids: CASSPRGLGEPQHF. The DNA for the CDR3 is TGTGCCAGCAGTCCTAGGGGCCTTGGAGAACCCCAGCATTTT.

This clone appeared a few times. Mismatch with germline at one junction end may stem from a read error. This chain connects TRBV9 to TRBJ1-2, with D unresolved. This CDR3 region has 12 residues. Germline CDR1 is SGDLS and CDR2 is YYNGEE. The CDR3 DNA reads TGTGCCAGCAGCGTAGAGGGAGGTAGAGGCTCCTTC. This codes for CASSVEGGRGSF.

This chain joins TRBV7-2 and TRBJ1-5, with 7 bases matching TRBD1. Trimming took 5 bases from V and 7 from J; bases not matched to a gene: 8. The CDR3 spans 14 residues. The germline CDR1 and CDR2 sequences are SGHTA and FQGNSA. The CDR3 loop reads CASSHRGLEQPQHF. In DNA, the CDR3 is TGTGCCAGCAGCCACAGGGGTCTGGAGCAGCCCCAGCATTTT.

The chain joins TRBV28 to TRBJ2-6; D ambiguous. Germline CDR1 MDHEN, CDR2 SYDVKM. The CDR3 runs to 13 residues. Trimming took off 10 bases at V and 0 bases at J, with 7 bases between the two ends. The CDR3 bases are TGTGCCAACCGACCCTCTGGGGCCAACGTCCTGACTTTC. Protein: CANRPSGANVLTF.